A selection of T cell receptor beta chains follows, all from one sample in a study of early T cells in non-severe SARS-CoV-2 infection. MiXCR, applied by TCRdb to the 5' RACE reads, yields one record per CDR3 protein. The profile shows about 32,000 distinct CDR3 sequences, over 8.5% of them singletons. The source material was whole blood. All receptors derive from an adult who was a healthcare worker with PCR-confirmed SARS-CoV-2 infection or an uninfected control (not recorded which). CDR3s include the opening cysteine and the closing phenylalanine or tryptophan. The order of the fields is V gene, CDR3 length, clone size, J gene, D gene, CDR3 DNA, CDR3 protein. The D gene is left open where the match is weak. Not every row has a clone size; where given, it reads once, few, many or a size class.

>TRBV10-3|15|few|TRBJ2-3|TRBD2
TGTGCCATCAGTGATAGCGGGGAGGAGGCAGATACGCAGTATTTT
CAISDSGEEADTQYF
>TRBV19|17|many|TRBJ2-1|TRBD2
TGTGCCAGTAGTACACAGACTAGCGGGGGGTCCTACAATGAGCAGTTCTTC
CASSTQTSGGSYNEQFF
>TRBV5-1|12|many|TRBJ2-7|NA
TGCGCCAGCAGGCGGGGTGACTACGAGCAGTACTTC
CASRRGDYEQYF
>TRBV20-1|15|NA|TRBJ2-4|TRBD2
TGCAGTGCCAAAAAGCCGGGACTAGCGGGGGGTGAGGCGTACTTC
CSAKKPGLAGGEAYF
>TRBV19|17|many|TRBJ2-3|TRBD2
TGTGCCAGTAGTATATCCCCTCTAGCGGGGGGCACAGATACGCAGTATTTT
CASSISPLAGGTDTQYF
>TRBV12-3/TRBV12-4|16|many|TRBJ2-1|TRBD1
TGTGCCAGCAGGACCTACCGCAGGGGGTATGACAATGAGCAGTTCTTC
CASRTYRRGYDNEQFF
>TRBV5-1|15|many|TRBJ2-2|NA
TGCGCCAGCAGCTTGGGCGCAGAATACACCGGGGAGCTGTTTTTT
CASSLGAEYTGELFF
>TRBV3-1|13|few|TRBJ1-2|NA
TGTGCCAGCAGCCAAGGGGGGAGCTATGGCTACACCTTC
CASSQGGSYGYTF
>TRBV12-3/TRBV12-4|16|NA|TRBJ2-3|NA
TGTGCCAGCAGTTCCCCCCATCGGACGCTGGGGGATACGCAGTATTTT
CASSSPHRTLGDTQYF
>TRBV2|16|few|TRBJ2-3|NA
TGTGCCAGCTTTCCCACCTCGGGGGTAAGCGCAGATACGCAGTATTTT
CASFPTSGVSADTQYF
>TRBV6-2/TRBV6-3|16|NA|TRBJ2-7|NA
TGTGCCAGCAGTAGCCCTGGGACCGTGAGCTCCTACGAGCAGTACTTC
CASSSPGTVSSYEQYF
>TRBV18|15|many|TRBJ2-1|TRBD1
TGTGCCAGCTCACCGTTGACAGGGGATCAGAATGAGCAGTTCTTC
CASSPLTGDQNEQFF
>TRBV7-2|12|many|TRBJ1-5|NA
TGTGCCAGCAGCCCTAAAAATCAGCCCCAGCATTTT
CASSPKNQPQHF
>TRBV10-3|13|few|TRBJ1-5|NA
TGTGCCATCAGTAACCAGAACAATCAGCCCCAGCATTTT
CAISNQNNQPQHF
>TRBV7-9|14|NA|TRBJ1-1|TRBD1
TGTGCCAGCAGCTCCCTAGGACAGGGGCCTGAAGCTTTCTTT
CASSSLGQGPEAFF
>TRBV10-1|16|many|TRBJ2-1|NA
TGCGCCAGCAGTGCCAGCCGTGGGGCAAATCGTAATGAGCAGTTCTTC
CASSASRGANRNEQFF
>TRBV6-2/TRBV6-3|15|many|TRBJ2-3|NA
TGTGCCAGCAGCAGCCACCGGTTAGGCACAGATACGCAGTATTTT
CASSSHRLGTDTQYF
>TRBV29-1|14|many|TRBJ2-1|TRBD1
TGCAGCGTGGAAGACAGGGCGGCCTACAATGAGCAGTTCTTC
CSVEDRAAYNEQFF
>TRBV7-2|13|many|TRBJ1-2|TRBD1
TGTGCCAGCAGCCCGGGACAGGCAGATGGCTACACCTTC
CASSPGQADGYTF
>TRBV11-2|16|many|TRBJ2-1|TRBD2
TGTGCCAGCACGCGGCCGTTGACTAGCGGGGCTAATGAGCAGTTCTTC
CASTRPLTSGANEQFF
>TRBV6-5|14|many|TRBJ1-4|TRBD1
TGTGCCAGCAGTCCACAGGGGACTAATGAAAAACTGTTTTTT
CASSPQGTNEKLFF
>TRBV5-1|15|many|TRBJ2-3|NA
TGCGCCAGCAGCCGTGATGGCGGGGACACAGATACGCAGTATTTT
CASSRDGGDTDTQYF
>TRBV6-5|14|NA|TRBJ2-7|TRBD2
TGTGCCAGCAGTTACTCAGGACTAGTGTACGAGCAGTACTTC
CASSYSGLVYEQYF
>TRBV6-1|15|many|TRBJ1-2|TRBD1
TGTGCCAGCAGTGACACGACAGGGGCCCTACATGGCTACACCTTC
CASSDTTGALHGYTF
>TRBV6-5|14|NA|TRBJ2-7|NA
TGTGCCAGCACGCGGTCCGGAAGTGGGTACGAGCAGTACTTC
CASTRSGSGYEQYF
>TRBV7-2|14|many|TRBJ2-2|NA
TGTGCCAGCAACCCGCCCCCCGGTACCGGGGAGCTGTTTTTT
CASNPPPGTGELFF
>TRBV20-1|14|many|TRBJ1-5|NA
TGCAGTGCTAGGACACAGGGTTCGGATCAGCCCCAGCATTTT
CSARTQGSDQPQHF
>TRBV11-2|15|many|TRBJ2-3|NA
TGTGCCAGCAGCTTAGGAACCACCTCGGGTGATACGCAGTATTTT
CASSLGTTSGDTQYF
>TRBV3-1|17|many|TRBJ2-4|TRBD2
TGTGCCAGCAGCCAAGGGCTAACTAGCGGGGCCAAAAACATTCAGTACTTC
CASSQGLTSGAKNIQYF
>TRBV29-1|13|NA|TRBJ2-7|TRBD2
TGCAGCGCCGGACTAGCGGGAGTCTACGAGCAGTACTTC
CSAGLAGVYEQYF
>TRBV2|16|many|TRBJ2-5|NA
TGTGCCAGCAGTGATGTGCGGGCGGGGAGGCAAGAGACCCAGTACTTC
CASSDVRAGRQETQYF
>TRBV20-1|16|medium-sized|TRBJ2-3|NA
TGCAGTGCTAGAGATCCGGGCGGCTCTAGCACAGATACGCAGTATTTT
CSARDPGGSSTDTQYF
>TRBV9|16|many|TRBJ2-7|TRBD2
TGTGCCAGCAGCGTAGTACATCGGGGGGGCTCCTACGAGCAGTACTTC
CASSVVHRGGSYEQYF
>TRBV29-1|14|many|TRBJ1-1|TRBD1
TGCAGCGTCTGGCTCGGACAGGGGTACACTGAAGCTTTCTTT
CSVWLGQGYTEAFF
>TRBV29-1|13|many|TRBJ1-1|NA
TGCAGCGCCTTACCGACAGTTAACACTGAAGCTTTCTTT
CSALPTVNTEAFF
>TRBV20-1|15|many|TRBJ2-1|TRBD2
TGCAGTGCTTCGGGGACTAGCGGGGGTTACAATGAGCAGTTCTTC
CSASGTSGGYNEQFF
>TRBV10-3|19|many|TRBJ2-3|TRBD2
TGTGCCATCAGTGAGGATTCGGTATTGCGGGGGGGTCAGTCAGCTACGCAGTATTTT
CAISEDSVLRGGQSATQYF
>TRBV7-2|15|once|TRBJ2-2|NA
TGTGCCAGCAGCTTAGGGACACCGGGCCCCGGGGAGCTGTTTTTT
CASSLGTPGPGELFF
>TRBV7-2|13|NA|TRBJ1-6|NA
TGTGCCAGCAGCTACGGGGCAAATTCACCCCTCCACTTT
CASSYGANSPLHF
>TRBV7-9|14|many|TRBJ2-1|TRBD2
TGTGCCAGCAGCCCCCTAGCGGGGGTAGGTGAGCAGTTCTTC
CASSPLAGVGEQFF
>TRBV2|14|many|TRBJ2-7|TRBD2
TGTGCCAGCAGGGATAGACTAGCGCGGCTCGAGCAGTACTTC
CASRDRLARLEQYF
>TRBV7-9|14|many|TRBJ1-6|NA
TGTGCCAGCAGTTTTCGCAGGGCGGAATCACCCCTCCACTTT
CASSFRRAESPLHF
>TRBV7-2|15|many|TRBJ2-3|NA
TGTGCCAGCAGTCCCTGGAGTTCTAGCACAGATACGCAGTATTTT
CASSPWSSSTDTQYF
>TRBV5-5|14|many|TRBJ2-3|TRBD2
TGTGCCAGCAGCCGCGGGGGGGCCGGGGATACGCAGTATTTT
CASSRGGAGDTQYF
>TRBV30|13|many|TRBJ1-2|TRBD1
TGTGCCTGGAGTGGCAGGGGGCTGGATGGCTACACCTTC
CAWSGRGLDGYTF
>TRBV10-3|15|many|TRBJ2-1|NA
TGTGCCATCAGTGACCGGGGTAGCTCCTACAATGAGCAGTTCTTC
CAISDRGSSYNEQFF
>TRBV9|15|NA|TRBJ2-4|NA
TGTGCCAGCAGCTCCGGCAGGGCGGACAAAAACATTCAGTACTTC
CASSSGRADKNIQYF
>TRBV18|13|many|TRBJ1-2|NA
TGTGCCAGCTCACCGGGACCGCTTGATGGCTACACCTTC
CASSPGPLDGYTF
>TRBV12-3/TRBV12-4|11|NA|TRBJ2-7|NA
TGTGCCAGCAGGTCCCAGGGCTACCCCGTCTTC
CASRSQGYPVF
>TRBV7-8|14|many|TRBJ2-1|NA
TGTGCCAGCAGCTTAGGAGGGAGGGGGAATGAGCAGTTCTTC
CASSLGGRGNEQFF
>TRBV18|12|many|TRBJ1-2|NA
TGTGCCAGCTCACCACTCCGGGAGGGCTACACCTTC
CASSPLREGYTF
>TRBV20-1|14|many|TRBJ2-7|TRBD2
TGCAGTGCGGTCCCCGGGGGGTCAGACTACGAGCAGTACTTC
CSAVPGGSDYEQYF
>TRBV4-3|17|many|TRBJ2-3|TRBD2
TGCGCCAGCAGCCAAGAGCTAGCGGGGGGATACGCAGATACGCAGTATTTT
CASSQELAGGYADTQYF
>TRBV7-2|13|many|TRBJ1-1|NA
TGTGCCAGCAGCTTAAGAGGGTCTACTGAAGCTTTCTTT
CASSLRGSTEAFF
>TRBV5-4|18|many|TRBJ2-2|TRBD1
TGTGCCAGCAGCTTGGTACAGGGGAGAGGTTTGAACACCGGGGAGCTGTTTTTT
CASSLVQGRGLNTGELFF